The sample holds a few counts of the clone carrying this T cell receptor (beta chain). Researchers used 5'RACE with constant-segment primers to make TCR alpha and TCR beta cDNA libraries that carry sample barcodes and UMIs. In TCRdb, the 5' RACE reads were re-called with MiXCR into one record per CDR3 protein. In the table there are hundreds of thousands of distinct CDR3 sequences, 15% to 20% of which are singletons. This sample was taken from a study of T-cell memory formation after mild COVID-19. The clonotype was recovered from a man younger than 35 who had mild COVID-19 (a few samples of this study predate the infection). Cell type and time point are not known. Sequenced: PBMCs or a T cell subset sorted from them (not recorded which).

For the CDR3, the DNA is TGTGCCAGCAGCTTCCGGGCTAGCGGCAATGAGCAGTTCTTC. This codes for CASSFRASGNEQFF. The V and J genes are TRBV7-9 and TRBJ2-1, with TRBD2 identical over 7 bases. The CDR3 totals 14 residues. The germline gives CDR1 SEHNR, CDR2 FQNEAQ (reference sequence). V lost 3 bases, J lost 6 bases, and 5 bases stayed unmatched.